Presented here are 5 T cell receptor beta chains from one specimen sequenced in a study of T cell clonality in common variable immunodeficiency. Produced via immunoSEQ multiplex PCR; TCRdb's table is partial and in-frame only. This sample carries tens of thousands of clones, none of them present only once. Sequences were obtained from peripheral blood mononuclear cells. These receptors were obtained from a person aged 18 to 75 in good health.

Remarks on this clone: The CDR3 end falls 3 residues outside the read, so it is completed with the germline J gene. The genes are TRBV5-5 and TRBJ2-1; D is possibly TRBD1 (6 bases). CDR3 length: 15 residues. CDR1 is SGHKS and CDR2 is YYEKEE in the germline V gene (reference sequence). V shed 4 bases and J shed 0 bases, with 11 bases lying between them. CDR3 bases read: TGTGCCAGCAGCCTGGACAGAAGCTCCTACAATGAG. Translation: CASSLDRSSYNE. The whole CDR3 reads CASSLDRSSYNEQFF. Variable domain in full (rest from reference TRBV5-5 and TRBJ2-1): DAGVTQSPTHLIKTRGQQVTLRCSPISGHKSVSWYQQVLGQGPQFIFQYYEKEERGRGNFPDRFSARQFPNYSSELNVNALLLGDSALYLCASSLDRSSYNEQFFGPGTRLTVL.

This clone was seen ten or more times. The CDR3 region is CSVARIMNTEAFF. The DNA read from the CDR3 is TGCAGCGTTGCCAGGATCATGAACACTGAA. This chain connects TRBV29-1 to TRBJ1-1; D uncertain. The CDR3 is cut off 3 residues early in the read; its end comes from the germline J gene. Per the germline V gene, CDR1 is SQVTM and CDR2 is ANQGSEA. There are 13 residues in the CDR3. Trimming stripped 4 bases from V and 0 bases from J, with 9 bases between.

This clone showed up many times. The read gets to within 3 residues of the CDR3 end, and the germline J gene fills in the rest. The V gene is TRBV7-2, the J gene TRBJ1-2; TRBD1 matches 9 bases. The J segment lost 5 bases and the V segment lost 5 bases, leaving 6 bases of the junction unmatched. CDR1 and CDR2 (germline): SGHTA, FQGNSA. The CDR3 spans 14 residues. The CDR3 is CASSVDRGRYGYTF. The covered CDR3 bases are TGTGCCAGCAGCGTGGACAGGGGAAGATATGGC.

This clone was counted at least ten times. The read terminates 3 residues ahead of where the CDR3 ends, so the germline J gene completes it. The V and J genes are TRBV19 and TRBJ2-5; TRBD2 aligns across 8 bases. After removal of 2 bases from V and 5 bases from J, the junction contained 7 bases not matched to a gene. There are 15 residues in the CDR3. Germline-derived CDR1 and CDR2 are LNHDA and SQIVND (reference sequence). The CDR3 loop is CASSISSGDGETQYF. CDR3 DNA, as far as it was read: TGTGCCAGTAGTATAAGTAGCGGGGATGGGGAGACC.

About this clone itself: From the germline J gene comes the end of the CDR3, since the read stops 3 residues before it. The V gene is TRBV7-8, the J gene TRBJ1-1; D not certain. Germline lookup yields CDR1 SGHVS and CDR2 FQNEAQ. Trimming cost V 5 bases and J 5 bases, with 9 bases left between them. The CDR3 loop spans 12 amino acids. The CDR3 is CASSPTETEAFF. CDR3 DNA, as far as it was read: TGTGCCAGCAGCCCGACTGAGACTGAA.